The 20 T cell receptor beta chains in this list originate from one sample, sequenced in a study of radiotherapy plus CTLA-4 blockade in lung cancer. This table comes from immunoSEQ multiplex PCR, and its TCRdb copy is limited to in-frame clones, with some not included. The repertoire holds about 110,000 clones, with over 65% as singletons. The specimen comprised peripheral blood, sampled from a patient treated with radiotherapy plus ipilimumab. The receptors here all came from a human donor with non-small cell lung cancer that progressed on radiotherapy plus ipilimumab. Some clones in this sample may be carry-over from other donors' samples.

This clone was found once. J is TRBJ2-3 and V is TRBV25-1, with 7 nucleotides matching TRBD2. Germline-derived CDR1 and CDR2 are MGHDK and SYGVNS. The CDR3 consists of 17 residues. After removal of 3 bases from V and 2 bases from J, the junction contained 11 bases not matched to a gene. The CDR3 DNA reads as TGTGCCAGCAGTGACCTGACCGGGACTACCTACACAGATACGCAGTATTTT. It encodes CASSDLTGTTYTDTQYF.

The chain has TRBV7-2 and TRBJ1-6; D not certain. CDR1 and CDR2 (germline): SGHTA, FQGNSA. The CDR3 spans 14 residues. V was pared by 1 base and J by 11 bases, with 12 bases between. CDR3 sequence reads: CASSLESLGTPLHF. In nucleotides, the CDR3 is TGTGCCAGCAGCTTAGAAAGCCTGGGGACACCCCTCCACTTT.

The chain employs TRBV5-1 and TRBJ2-1; 7 positions agree with TRBD1. J lost 8 bases, V lost 0 bases, and 11 bases had no gene match. The CDR3 sequence is 16 residues long. CDR1 is SGHRS and CDR2 is YFSETQ in the germline V gene. CDR3 in amino acids: CASSLGSETGIYEQFF. In DNA, the CDR3 is TGCGCCAGCAGCTTGGGGTCCGAGACAGGGATATATGAGCAGTTCTTC.

This clone was recorded a few times. The chain links TRBV6-1 to TRBJ2-1, with D perhaps TRBD1 (5 bases). The CDR3 is made up of 13 amino acids. Germline V gives CDR1 MNHNS, CDR2 SASEGT. V was shortened by 10 bases and J by 2 bases, with 12 bases between the two germline ends. The DNA for the CDR3 is TGTGCCACCCGGTTGACAGCCTACAATGAGCAGTTCTTC. This codes for CATRLTAYNEQFF.

The rearrangement joins TRBV5-1 to TRBJ2-5; TRBD2 aligns across 7 bases. Trimming removed 1 base from V and 2 bases from J; junction bases left unmatched: 2. CDR3 size: 14 residues. Germline assignment: CDR1 SGHRS and CDR2 YFSETQ. The CDR3 sequence is CASSLMGGQETQYF. The CDR3 DNA reads as TGCGCCAGCAGCTTGATGGGGGGGCAAGAGACCCAGTACTTC.

The genes are TRBV7-9 and TRBJ1-2; 7 bases agree with TRBD1. CDR1 and CDR2 (germline): SEHNR, FQNEAQ (reference sequence). CDR3 length: 14 residues. The V gene end was trimmed by 5 bases and the J gene end by 4 bases; junction bases not matched to a gene: 7. CDR3 coding DNA: TGTGCCAGCAGCCGCACAGGGGAGGGCTATGGCTACACCTTC. This codes for CASSRTGEGYGYTF.

This clone was counted a single time. V gene TRBV19 combines with J gene TRBJ1-3; D remains ambiguous. Trimming left V 5 bases short and J 9 bases short, with 14 bases between. Germline-derived CDR1 and CDR2 are LNHDA and SQIVND (reference sequence). The CDR3 is made up of 13 amino acids. CDR3 DNA: TGTGCCAGTAGTGTGGCGGTCCAGAGCACCATATATTTT. Translating it yields CASSVAVQSTIYF.

The chain has TRBV11-2 and TRBJ1-2; D is undetermined. Germline V CDR1 and CDR2: SGHAT, FQNNGV. Between the trimmed V and J ends, which lost 2 bases and 3 bases, there was a span of 19 bases. CDR3 length equals 17 residues. The DNA for the CDR3 is TGTGCCAGCAGCTTATCACACATAGGAGGAAGGGACTATGGCTACACCTTC. It is translated as CASSLSHIGGRDYGYTF.

The chain uses TRBV5-1 and TRBJ2-5; tentative D call: TRBD1 (5 bases). The germline V and J ends were trimmed by 3 bases and 1 base, with 7 bases remaining between them. Germline V gives CDR1 SGHRS, CDR2 YFSETQ. The CDR3 extends over 13 amino acids. CDR3 protein: CASSWTSQETQYF. The CDR3 region has the DNA TGCGCCAGCAGCTGGACAAGCCAAGAGACCCAGTACTTC.

This rearrangement joins TRBV7-2 to TRBJ2-6; 10 nucleotides agree with TRBD1. CDR1 is SGHTA and CDR2 is FQGNSA in the germline V gene. V lost 5 bases, J lost 1 base, and 8 bases stayed unmatched. The CDR3 consists of 18 residues. CDR3: CASSKMTGGLSGANVLTF. In DNA form, the CDR3 reads TGTGCCAGCAGCAAAATGACAGGGGGCTTGTCTGGGGCCAACGTCCTGACTTTC.

The gene calls are TRBV5-1 and TRBJ2-7, with a weak D call TRBD1 (6 bases). The V and J ends lost 4 bases and 0 bases respectively, with 14 bases between them. The CDR3 extends over 15 amino acids. Germline loops: CDR1 SGHRS, CDR2 YFSETQ. The CDR3 spells CASSPAQGLSYEQYF. The CDR3 DNA sequence: TGCGCCAGCAGCCCAGCACAGGGCCTCTCCTACGAGCAGTACTTC. Combining the CDR3 with reference TRBV5-1 and TRBJ2-7 gives the whole variable domain KAGVTQTPRYLIKTRGQQVTLSCSPISGHRSVSWYQQTPGQGLQFLFEYFSETQRNKGNFPGRFSGRQFSNSRSEMNVSTLELGDSALYLCASSPAQGLSYEQYFGPGTRLTVT.

The rearrangement joins TRBV9 to TRBJ2-7; 7 positions match TRBD2. This CDR3 spans 15 amino acids. Germline assignment: CDR1 SGDLS and CDR2 YYNGEE. V lost 4 bases to trimming and J lost 2 bases; unmatched junction nucleotides: 9. The DNA for the CDR3 is TGTGCCAGCAGCTCAAATGGTGGGAGGGCCTACGAGCAGTACTTC. This codes for CASSSNGGRAYEQYF.

This chain links TRBV5-1 with TRBJ2-3; D not resolved. V gave up 0 bases and J gave up 3 bases, with 8 bases separating them. The CDR3 contains 14 residues. Germline CDR1 SGHRS, CDR2 YFSETQ. CDR3 DNA: TGCGCCAGCAGCTTGGCTTACCTTACAGATACGCAGTATTTT. It is translated as CASSLAYLTDTQYF.

This clone was seen a single time. The V call is TRBV6-1, the J call TRBJ1-1, with D possibly being TRBD1 (5 bases). The CDR3 contains 14 residues. The germline gives CDR1 MNHNS, CDR2 SASEGT. V gave up 7 bases and J gave up 5 bases, with 17 bases separating them. In DNA, the CDR3 is TGTGCCAGCACACTGACAGCGCTTGGGACTGAAGCTTTCTTT. Translating it yields CASTLTALGTEAFF.

CDR3 residues: CASSEVGAGANVLTF. The CDR3 DNA reads as TGTGCCAGCAGTGAGGTGGGGGCTGGGGCCAACGTCCTGACTTTC. V gene TRBV25-1 combines with J gene TRBJ2-6, with D possibly being TRBD1 or TRBD2 (5 bases each). The CDR3 is made up of 15 amino acids. V shed 3 bases and J shed 2 bases, with 8 bases lying between them. Germline-derived CDR1 and CDR2 are MGHDK and SYGVNS.

The chain is built from TRBV6-1 and TRBJ2-6; perhaps TRBD1 as D (6 bases). Germline lookup yields CDR1 MNHNS and CDR2 SASEGT. This CDR3 has 15 amino acids. V lost 7 bases and J lost 0, with 10 bases in between. Written as DNA, the CDR3 is TGTGCCAGCATGGAACAGGGCTCTGGGGCCAACGTCCTGACTTTC. Residues: CASMEQGSGANVLTF.

V gene TRBV11-2 combines with J gene TRBJ2-1, with unresolved D. The V gene's germline CDR1 is SGHAT and CDR2 FQNNGV. CDR3 size: 12 residues. Trimming took 3 bases from V and 7 from J, leaving 7 bases between them. CDR3 sequence: CASSFEANEQFF. The DNA of the CDR3 is TGTGCCAGCAGCTTTGAGGCGAATGAGCAGTTCTTC.

The rearrangement uses TRBV12-2 and TRBJ2-1; the table's D call of TRBD2 was not tested on the DNA. TRBV12-2 is termed a pseudogene. The CDR3 is 17 amino acids. The DNA of the CDR3 is TGTGCAAGTCGCTTTTCCAGGGACTCTCCCTCCTACAATGAGCAGTTCTTC. Translating it yields CASRFSRDSPSYNEQFF.

This rearrangement joins TRBV29-1 to TRBJ1-6; 12 bases match TRBD1. Trimming at V came to 6 bases and at J to 7 bases, leaving 4 bases not matched to a gene. CDR3 size: 14 residues. The germline CDR1 and CDR2 sequences are SQVTM and ANQGSEA. This chain's CDR3 is CSVGTGGYNSPLHF. The DNA for the CDR3 is TGCAGCGTGGGGACAGGGGGCTACAATTCACCCCTCCACTTT.

This chain joins TRBV19 and TRBJ1-2, with a weak D call TRBD1 (6 bases). With 10 bases removed from V and 3 bases from J, the gap between germline ends came to 12 bases. Germline V gene sequence: CDR1 LNHDA, CDR2 SQIVND (reference sequence). CDR3 length equals 12 residues. CDR3 DNA: TGTGCCACAGGACAGACCCACTATGGCTACACCTTC. Amino acids: CATGQTHYGYTF.